The 11 T cell receptor beta chains below come from one sample, sequenced in a study of response to subunit inactivated influenza vaccine. TCRdb re-analysed the RT-PCR reads in MiXCR, keeping a single row per CDR3 protein. The sample comprises fewer than 600,000 distinct CDR3 sequences, 6.5% to 8% of which are singletons, and about an eighth rests with the top ten. Here the sequenced sample was PBMCs from blood, taken roughly 24 months after vaccination. These receptors originate from a man aged 50-75 years who received an inactivated influenza vaccine.

This clonotype was recorded a few times. The CDR3 loop is CSARGDRDYQPQHF. DNA for the CDR3: TGCAGTGCTAGAGGAGACAGAGATTATCAGCCCCAGCATTTT. The chain is built from TRBV20-1 and TRBJ1-5; D perhaps matches TRBD1 (5 bases). The CDR3 totals 14 residues. Trimming took 1 base from V and 5 from J, leaving 12 bases between them. CDR1 DFQATT and CDR2 SNEGSKA come from the germline V gene (reference sequence).

This clonotype was observed a handful of times. The chain couples TRBV7-8 to TRBJ2-3; perhaps TRBD2 as D (5 bases). CDR1 SGHVS and CDR2 FQNEAQ come from the germline V gene. This CDR3 region has 17 residues. V was shortened by 5 bases and J by 3 bases, with 21 bases between the two germline ends. The CDR3 spells CASSPYFGVGGTDTQYF. CDR3 nucleotides: TGTGCCAGCAGCCCCTATTTTGGGGTCGGAGGAACAGATACGCAGTATTTT. Filled out from reference TRBV7-8 and TRBJ2-3, the complete variable domain reads GAGVSQSPRYKVAKRGQDVALRCDPISGHVSLFWYQQALGQGPEFLTYFQNEAQLDKSGLPSDRFFAERPEGSVSTLKIQRTQQEDSAVYLCASSPYFGVGGTDTQYFGPGTRLTVL.

The CDR3 DNA reads TGCGCCAGCAGCCAAGATATAGCGGGACCCAACAATGAGCAGTTCTTC. Encoded protein: CASSQDIAGPNNEQFF. The chain recombines TRBV4-3 with TRBJ2-1; 8 nucleotides match TRBD2. The CDR3 totals 16 residues. Trimming removed 0 bases from V and 5 bases from J; junction bases left unmatched: 6. Germline CDR1 reads LGHNA; CDR2 reads YSLEER.

This clonotype came up many times. V and J are TRBV11-3 and TRBJ2-1, with 10 bases matching TRBD1. V shed 1 base and J 5 bases; nucleotides not matched to a gene: 8. CDR1 is SGHNT and CDR2 is YENEEA in the germline V gene. CDR3 size: 17 residues. The CDR3 loop reads CASSLVGPGTGDNEQFF. CDR3 nucleotide sequence: TGTGCCAGCAGCTTAGTGGGACCCGGGACAGGGGACAATGAGCAGTTCTTC.

This clonotype came up many times. The CDR3, as DNA: TGCGCCAGCAGGGCCGGACCCTACGAGCAGTACTTC. Protein sequence: CASRAGPYEQYF. The chain is built from TRBV5-1 and TRBJ2-7; D call uncertain. Trimming shortened V by 5 bases and J by 2 bases, and 8 bases separated the two germline ends. The CDR3 runs to 12 residues. Germline values: CDR1 SGHRS, CDR2 YFSETQ.

The chain recombines TRBV7-2 with TRBJ1-2; no clear D gene. The CDR3 contains 14 residues. Between the trimmed V and J ends, which lost 3 bases and 2 bases, there was a span of 10 bases. Germline V gives CDR1 SGHTA, CDR2 FQGNSA. The CDR3: CASSFLTINYGYTF. The CDR3 nucleotides are TGTGCCAGCAGCTTTTTGACAATCAACTATGGCTACACCTTC.

This clonotype was detected only a few times. The CDR3 bases are TGTGCCAGCAGCTTAGCTCTCGCGCTAAACCGTGATACGCAGTATTTT. Translated: CASSLALALNRDTQYF. The chain joins TRBV7-2 to TRBJ2-3; D unclear. The ends were cut back, 0 bases at V and 6 bases at J, with 16 bases in the middle. CDR1 SGHTA and CDR2 FQGNSA come from the germline V gene. This CDR3 has 16 residues.

This clonotype has more than one count but fewer than ten. The J gene is TRBJ2-3, the V gene TRBV18, with D tentatively TRBD2 (6 bases). The CDR3 runs 15 residues. Deletions cut 5 bases from V and 2 bases from J, with 14 bases between. Germline CDR1 is KGHSH and CDR2 is LQKENI. In DNA form, the CDR3 reads TGTGCCAGCTCATCGGGACTTACATTCACAGATACGCAGTATTTT. Encoded protein: CASSSGLTFTDTQYF.

This clonotype has ten or more counts. The V and J genes are TRBV5-5 and TRBJ2-3, with 10 bases that match TRBD1. CDR3 length equals 14 residues. V shed 3 bases, J shed 6 bases, and the junction held 4 bases outside the gene matches. Per germline, CDR1 SGHKS and CDR2 YYEKEE (reference sequence). In nucleotides, the CDR3 is TGTGCCAGCAGCTCGGGGACAGGGGCGGATACGCAGTATTTT. Translating gives CASSSGTGADTQYF.

This clonotype was seen only a few times. The chain carries TRBV4-3 and TRBJ2-3; a possible D gene is TRBD1 (5 bases). Looked up from germline, CDR1 is LGHNA and CDR2 is YSLEER. V lost 0 bases and J lost 1, with 14 bases in between. CDR3 length: 17 residues. The CDR3 loop is CASSQDSQGWGTDTQYF. The CDR3 coding sequence is TGCGCCAGCAGCCAAGACTCCCAGGGATGGGGCACAGATACGCAGTATTTT.

This clonotype has just a few counts. Here the CDR3 reads CASSDPGTGAHDTF. CDR3 nucleotides: TGTGCCAGCAGTGATCCCGGGACAGGGGCACACGACACCTTC. V is TRBV6-1 and J is TRBJ1-2; 10 positions agree with TRBD1. The CDR3 contains 14 residues. Trimming took 3 bases from V and 12 from J; bases not matched to a gene: 10. Germline V gene sequence: CDR1 MNHNS, CDR2 SASEGT.